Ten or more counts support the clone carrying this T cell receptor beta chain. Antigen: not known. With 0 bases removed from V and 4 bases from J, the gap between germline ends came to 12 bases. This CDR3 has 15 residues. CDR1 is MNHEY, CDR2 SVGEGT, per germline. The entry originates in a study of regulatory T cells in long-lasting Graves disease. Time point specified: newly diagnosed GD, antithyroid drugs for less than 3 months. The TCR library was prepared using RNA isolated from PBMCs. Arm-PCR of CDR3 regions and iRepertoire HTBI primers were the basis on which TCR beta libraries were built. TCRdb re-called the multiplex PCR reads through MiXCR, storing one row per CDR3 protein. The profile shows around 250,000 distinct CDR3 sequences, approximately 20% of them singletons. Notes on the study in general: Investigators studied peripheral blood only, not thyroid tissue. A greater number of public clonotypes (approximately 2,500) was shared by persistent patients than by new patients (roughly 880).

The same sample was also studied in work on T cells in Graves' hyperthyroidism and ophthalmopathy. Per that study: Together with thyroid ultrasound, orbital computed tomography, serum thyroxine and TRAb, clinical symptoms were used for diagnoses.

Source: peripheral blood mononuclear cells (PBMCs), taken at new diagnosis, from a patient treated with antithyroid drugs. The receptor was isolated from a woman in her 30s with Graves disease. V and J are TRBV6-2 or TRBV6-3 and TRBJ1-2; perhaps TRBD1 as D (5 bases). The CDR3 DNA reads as TGTGCCAGCAGTTACTCGATGCAGGGATTCTATGGCTACACCTTC. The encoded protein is CASSYSMQGFYGYTF.